This is a list of T cell receptor beta chains from one sample in a study of CD8 T cells in Susac syndrome. TCRdb reanalysed the immunoSEQ multiplex PCR reads using MiXCR and keeps one entry per CDR3 protein. This table has approximately 160,000 distinct CDR3 sequences, approximately 95% appearing once. Sequenced: CD4+ T cells from PBMCs. Receptors were obtained from a human donor with multiple sclerosis. CDR3s include the opening cysteine and the closing phenylalanine or tryptophan. A D gene is named only where the DNA matches it firmly. The listing skips clone size in some rows; elsewhere it reads once, few, many or a size class.

v_gene	d_gene	abundance	j_gene	CDR3aa	CDR3nt
TRBV5-1	TRBD1	.	TRBJ2-7	CASSLTGVREQYF	TGCGCCAGCAGCTTGACAGGGGTTCGCGAGCAGTACTTC
TRBV12-3/TRBV12-4	.	.	TRBJ2-7	CASSLSGGSKAYEQYF	TGTGCCAGCAGTTTATCTGGGGGGTCCAAAGCCTACGAGCAGTACTTC
TRBV14	TRBD2	.	TRBJ2-5	CASSPLAGVETQYF	TGTGCCAGCAGCCCCTTAGCGGGAGTGGAGACCCAGTACTTC
TRBV4-1	.	.	TRBJ1-4	CASSQPGNEKLFF	TGCGCCAGCAGCCAACCTGGGAATGAAAAACTGTTTTTT
TRBV12-3/TRBV12-4	TRBD1	.	TRBJ2-1	CASSLGQGNEQFF	TGTGCCAGCAGTTTAGGACAGGGGAATGAGCAGTTCTTC
TRBV4-1	.	.	TRBJ2-3	CASSQTSLRRRADTQYF	TGCGCCAGCAGCCAGACCTCACTCAGGCGGCGTGCAGATACGCAGTATTTT
TRBV29-1	.	.	TRBJ2-1	CSVAKLYTASSYNEQFF	TGCAGCGTCGCCAAGCTATATACAGCTAGCTCCTACAATGAGCAGTTCTTC
TRBV2	TRBD2	.	TRBJ2-7	CAVRGSSYEQYF	TGTGCCGTCCGCGGGAGCTCCTACGAGCAGTACTTC
TRBV30	TRBD2	.	TRBJ2-1	CAWTGTNYNEQFF	TGTGCCTGGACCGGGACTAACTACAATGAGCAGTTCTTC
TRBV28	TRBD1	once	TRBJ1-5	CASRLSFRGLNQPQHF	TGTGCCAGCCGTCTGAGTTTTAGGGGGCTTAATCAGCCCCAGCATTTT
TRBV15	TRBD1	.	TRBJ1-5	CATSRARGDQPQHF	TGTGCCACCAGCAGAGCCAGGGGGGATCAGCCCCAGCATTTT
TRBV2	TRBD2	.	TRBJ2-5	CASRGTSGGQETQYF	TGTGCCAGCAGGGGGACTAGCGGGGGCCAAGAGACCCAGTACTTC
TRBV19	.	.	TRBJ1-5	CASNTLNQPQHF	TGTGCCAGCAACACTTTAAATCAGCCCCAGCATTTT
TRBV20-1	.	.	TRBJ2-3	CSARPGSGTDTQYF	TGCAGTGCTAGGCCCGGAAGCGGCACAGATACGCAGTATTTT
TRBV6-6	.	.	TRBJ1-6	CASRAGYASPLHF	TGTGCCAGCAGGGCAGGGTATGCTTCACCCCTCCACTTT
TRBV18	.	.	TRBJ1-1	CASSPQDLGAHTEAFF	TGTGCCAGCTCACCACAAGATCTGGGGGCTCATACTGAAGCTTTCTTT
TRBV20-1	.	.	TRBJ2-1	CSARSPGLGDEQFF	TGCAGTGCTAGATCGCCGGGACTCGGCGATGAGCAGTTCTTC
TRBV30	.	.	TRBJ1-5	CAWSAASSNQPQHF	TGTGCCTGGAGTGCCGCCTCTAGCAATCAGCCCCAGCATTTT
TRBV12-3/TRBV12-4	.	.	TRBJ1-2	CASTYLAGTSGYTF	TGTGCCAGCACCTACTTGGCCGGGACATCTGGCTACACCTTC
TRBV3-1	TRBD1	once	TRBJ2-1	CASSPPPGQGAYNEQFF	TGTGCCAGCAGCCCCCCCCCTGGACAGGGGGCCTACAATGAGCAGTTCTTC
TRBV5-4	TRBD2	.	TRBJ2-3	CASSPTSGGTQYF	TGTGCCAGCAGTCCGACTAGCGGGGGAACGCAGTATTTT
TRBV6-1	.	.	TRBJ1-1	CASSKTGTDTEAFF	TGTGCCAGCAGTAAAACAGGTACAGACACTGAAGCTTTCTTT
TRBV6-6	TRBD1	.	TRBJ2-7	CASSYSKQGSEQYF	TGTGCCAGCAGTTACTCGAAACAGGGGAGCGAGCAGTACTTC
TRBV10-3	.	.	TRBJ1-2	CAISVGGERTRGYTF	TGTGCCATCAGTGTAGGGGGAGAGCGGACAAGGGGCTACACCTTC
TRBV12-3/TRBV12-4	.	.	TRBJ2-1	CASSLIVDNEQFF	TGTGCCAGCAGTTTAATCGTAGACAATGAGCAGTTCTTC
TRBV29-1	TRBD1	.	TRBJ2-1	CSVNRGINNEQFF	TGCAGCGTCAACAGGGGTATCAACAATGAGCAGTTCTTC
TRBV6-2/TRBV6-3	.	.	TRBJ2-3	CASSPTGDTQYF	TGTGCCAGCAGCCCCACGGGGGATACGCAGTATTTT
TRBV7-2	.	.	TRBJ2-1	CATGQGSYNEQFF	TGTGCCACGGGGCAGGGTTCCTACAATGAGCAGTTCTTC
TRBV12-3/TRBV12-4	TRBD1	.	TRBJ2-7	CASSIGTVYEQYF	TGTGCCAGCAGTATAGGGACAGTTTACGAGCAGTACTTC
TRBV27	.	.	TRBJ1-5	CATLHQPQHF	TGTGCCACCCTCCATCAGCCCCAGCATTTT
TRBV20-1	TRBD1	.	TRBJ1-1	CSAKPSGQGKAFF	TGCAGTGCCAAACCCTCGGGACAGGGCAAAGCTTTCTTT
TRBV6-6	.	.	TRBJ2-2	CASRGTRNTGELFF	TGTGCCAGCAGGGGGACAAGGAACACCGGGGAGCTGTTTTTT
TRBV2	TRBD1	.	TRBJ2-7	CASRPGQETEQYF	TGTGCCAGCAGGCCGGGACAGGAGACCGAGCAGTACTTC
TRBV4-1	.	.	TRBJ1-4	CASSQAQGTFATNEKLFF	TGCGCCAGCAGCCAAGCACAGGGAACCTTTGCAACTAATGAAAAACTGTTTTTT
TRBV3-1	TRBD1	.	TRBJ1-4	CASSHDGPTGIYEKLFF	TGTGCCAGCAGCCACGACGGACCGACAGGGATTTATGAAAAACTGTTTTTT
TRBV18	.	.	TRBJ2-3	CASSPPGINTQYF	TGTGCCAGCTCACCACCAGGGATCAATACGCAGTATTTT
TRBV12-3/TRBV12-4	.	once	TRBJ1-4	CASSLRGATNEKLFF	TGTGCCAGCAGTTTACGTGGAGCAACTAATGAAAAACTGTTTTTT
TRBV28	TRBD1	.	TRBJ1-5	CASSIQGFNQPQHF	TGTGCCAGCAGTATACAGGGGTTCAATCAGCCCCAGCATTTT
TRBV7-3	TRBD2	.	TRBJ2-2	CASSPRAGGTNTGELFF	TGTGCCAGCAGCCCTAGGGCGGGGGGAACTAACACCGGGGAGCTGTTTTTT
TRBV29-1	TRBD2	.	TRBJ2-1	CSVLRVGGKSSYNEQFF	TGCAGCGTCCTCAGGGTGGGGGGGAAAAGCTCCTACAATGAGCAGTTCTTC
TRBV2	.	.	TRBJ2-1	CASTRGDDEQFF	TGTGCCAGCACCAGGGGAGACGATGAGCAGTTCTTC
TRBV20-1	.	.	TRBJ2-5	CSARVLLGDQETQYF	TGCAGTGCTAGAGTGTTACTAGGGGACCAAGAGACCCAGTACTTC
TRBV11-1	.	.	TRBJ2-7	CASSLTRGGTSYEQYF	TGTGCCAGCAGCTTAACGAGAGGAGGGACGTCCTACGAGCAGTACTTC
TRBV7-3	TRBD1	.	TRBJ1-1	CASSFTGESTEAFF	TGTGCCAGCAGCTTTACAGGGGAGAGCACTGAAGCTTTCTTT
TRBV7-2	.	.	TRBJ2-3	CASSSDLTDTQYF	TGTGCCAGCAGCTCCGACCTTACAGATACGCAGTATTTT
TRBV28	.	.	TRBJ2-1	CASSLVQGRNEQFF	TGTGCCAGCAGTTTAGTACAGGGCCGAAATGAGCAGTTCTTC
TRBV7-8	.	.	TRBJ2-1	CASSLTRWTSSYNEQFF	TGTGCCAGCAGCTTAACCCGTTGGACCAGCTCCTACAATGAGCAGTTCTTC
TRBV6-6	TRBD1	once	TRBJ2-1	CASSSSTGGSRNEQFF	TGTGCCAGCAGTTCATCGACAGGGGGTTCGCGGAATGAGCAGTTCTTC
TRBV5-8	.	.	TRBJ2-4	CASRPVGKNIQYF	TGTGCCAGCCGCCCAGTGGGCAAAAACATTCAGTACTTC
TRBV5-4	.	.	TRBJ1-1	CASSLSGREGTEAFF	TGTGCCAGCAGCTTGTCGGGCAGGGAAGGAACTGAAGCTTTCTTT
TRBV10-3	TRBD1	.	TRBJ2-3	CAIRGQSRTDTQYF	TGTGCCATCAGGGGACAGAGCCGCACAGATACGCAGTATTTT
TRBV6-5	TRBD1	.	TRBJ2-7	CASSKTGIDSYEQYF	TGTGCCAGCAGTAAGACAGGGATCGATTCCTACGAGCAGTACTTC
TRBV30	TRBD2	.	TRBJ2-1	CAWTSGGGNEQFF	TGTGCCTGGACTAGCGGGGGAGGGAATGAGCAGTTCTTC
TRBV30	.	.	TRBJ2-5	CAWSVGGGAETQYF	TGTGCCTGGAGTGTAGGTGGCGGAGCAGAGACCCAGTACTTC